This T cell receptor (beta chain) was obtained from a study of immune characterization of retroperitoneal liposarcoma. Per the germline V gene, CDR1 is SGHVS and CDR2 is FQNEAQ. V gave up 5 bases and J gave up 3 bases, with 20 bases separating them. This CDR3 region has 17 residues. Using its own MiXCR run on the PCR reads, TCRdb lists one record per CDR3 protein. Of 3,500 to 5,500 distinct CDR3 sequences detected, roughly 35% appear once; the ten largest clones hold 25% to 35%. This clonotype has ten or more counts. Sequenced: tumor tissue. This TCR was recovered from a male donor with retroperitoneal liposarcoma. The chain employs TRBV7-8 and TRBJ2-1; D is perhaps TRBD2 (6 bases). The DNA for the CDR3 is TGTGCCAGCAGCCCCACTAGCACTAACCCCTACTACAATGAGCAGTTCTTC. Residues: CASSPTSTNPYYNEQFF.